This T cell receptor beta chain was captured by sequencing in a study of shared clonotypes between healthy human individuals (dated by TCRdb to the early 2020s). At the level of the whole study: The cohort included three men and a couple of women between 18 and 49 years of age. For each donor, CD4 naive and CD4 memory were each given three plates, CD8 naive was given two plates, and CD8 memory was given one plate. Per donor, leukapheresis produced somewhere between about 0.94 and 9 billion PBMCs. To estimate repertoire size and how much clonotypes are shared between individuals, the study performed deep sequencing of blood TCR repertoires from a few healthy adults. Libraries were prepared and TCR repertoires were sequenced by different laboratories using diverse techniques, in order to increase sequencing depth and limit assay-specific biases.

TCR CDR3 regions were amplified from genomic DNA by multiplex PCR using the deep immunoSEQ assay. Extracted genomic DNA from each cell subset was spread evenly across all wells of several immunoSEQ 96-well plates, with each plate serving as a replicate. For sorted subsets, each replicate PCR was loaded with 200 to 250 ng genomic DNA, equivalent to about 30,000 T cell genomes. The purified libraries were quantified using a Qubit 3.0 fluorometer, sized with a Bioanalyzer 2100, and then quantified again using the KAPA Library Quantification kit. Each immunoSEQ 96-well plate was sequenced on its own single-read 150-cycle Illumina NextSeq 550 flow cell. Per the authors' processing: Because the immunoSEQ output included only junctional sequences and no quality scores, the filtering could not be the same as the filtering used for full-length reads. Sequences were annotated with PyIR, a Python wrapper for IgBLAST v1.9, using IMGT germline references to assign V/J genes and CDR3. Reads were filtered out if the reads had weak V/J assignments (E-value above 1e-6), no CDR3, stop codons, out-of-frame junctions, or ambiguous translated residues. V3J clonotypes were defined as sequences sharing the same inferred V gene, J gene, and CDR3 amino acid sequence. Percentage overlap between repertoires was calculated by dividing the number of shared unique clonotypes by the size of the smaller repertoire. Repertoire richness was assessed with RTK rarefaction, the Chao1 estimator, and Recon v2.1 estimates of unobserved clonotypes. For all TCRbeta clonotypes obtained by the gDNA method from a few donors, generation probabilities were computed with OLGA. This is the immuneACCESS table as TCRdb keeps it, with only in-frame sequences that have V and J called. A part of the clones is gone; compared with another copy, unresolved V genes explain less than half, and the rest is unexplained. The V and J calls and the clone size are those of that table, but D and trimming were determined from the DNA. The sample table holds about 2 million clones, of which about 94% were seen once. Approximately 1% of the sample belongs to the ten largest clones.

For the CD8 naive samples, CD45RO-negative cells were positively selected for CCR7, yielding a CD45RA+CCR7+ population from which TemRA cells were excluded. The donors were healthy, HIV-negative adults with no recently reported acute infections or vaccinations. Every donor was a Caucasian adult residing in Nashville, Tennessee, USA. Blood was collected by leukapheresis, and PBMCs were isolated by Ficoll-Histopaque density gradient centrifugation and then cryopreserved in liquid nitrogen vapor phase. Analytical flow cytometry was used to check the purity and quantity of every magnetically sorted T cell population. Genomic DNA was isolated from each sorted fraction and quantified by UV absorbance on a Nanodrop 2000c. Overall results and qualifications from the work: Approximately 4.8% of naive CD4, 3.5% of naive CD8, approximately 2% of memory CD4, and around 0.4% of memory CD8 clonotypes were shared across a few donors. Naive subsets generally had larger estimated clonotype richness than memory subsets. Sampling was restricted to blood, and TCR repertoires in tissues likely differ from the TCR repertoires found in blood. Compared with non-shared clonotypes, the clonotypes found in all four sorted-subset donors had higher generation probabilities. The small number of donors limited the genetic and exposure-history diversity represented. Rarefaction of sorted-subset datasets indicated incomplete sequencing despite the large sequencing depth. Pairwise subsampling indicated that sequencing depth was expected to affect the degree of clonotype sharing among donors.

On this clone: Its antigen target is currently unknown. The record has no base qualities; no much larger clone is one base away.

Sequenced: naive CD8+ T cells sorted from blood. Explained via the paper, the cell subset or site label denotes: CD45RA+CCR7+. The clonotype originates from a man between 18 and 35 years old in good health.

The nucleotide sequence reads TGCATCACGACAGGGGATAGGAACACTGAAGCTTTCTTT. Its protein product is CITTGDRNTEAFF. The sequence joins TRBV29-1 to TRBJ1-1, and 8 bases in between align with TRBD1. Reading from cysteine to phenylalanine, the CDR3 counts 13 amino acids. The CDR3 DNA has 39 bases and is translated from base 1. The germline V gene gives CDR1 as SQVTM and CDR2 as ANQGSEA.